This is a list of T cell receptor beta chains from one sample in a study of T cells after somatic rescue of genetic block. The protocol was immunoSEQ multiplex PCR, while the TCRdb copy is restricted to in-frame clones and leaves out a portion. The repertoire holds 14,000 to 15,000 clones, with roughly 70% as singletons. The sequenced sample was peripheral blood mononuclear cells (PBMCs). Receptors originate from a man aged 18 to 30. Both conserved end residues are part of each CDR3. Fields, in order: J gene, V gene, D gene, clone size, CDR3 protein, CDR3 DNA. A D gene is named only where the DNA matches it firmly. Size values are once, few and many counts, or a class for expanded clones, and some rows have none.

TRBJ2-7	TRBV9	NA	NA	CASSVGQNYEQYF	TGTGCCAGCAGCGTAGGACAGAACTACGAGCAGTACTTC
TRBJ1-1	TRBV5-6	NA	NA	CASSLPTGPNTEAFF	TGTGCCAGCAGCTTGCCAACAGGGCCGAACACTGAAGCTTTCTTT
TRBJ1-1	TRBV7-9	NA	NA	CASSFHRDTQNTEAFF	TGTGCCAGCAGCTTCCACCGGGACACCCAGAACACTGAAGCTTTCTTT
TRBJ1-2	TRBV6-5	TRBD1	NA	CASSYSVGGGYGYTF	TGTGCCAGCAGTTACTCGGTAGGGGGCGGCTATGGCTACACCTTC
TRBJ2-3	TRBV10-1	NA	NA	CASSGPSISGTDTQYF	TGCGCCAGCAGTGGGCCTAGCATCTCGGGCACAGATACGCAGTATTTT
TRBJ1-1	TRBV10-3	NA	NA	CAIRAGDRNTEAFF	TGTGCCATCAGGGCAGGGGATAGGAACACTGAAGCTTTCTTT
TRBJ2-1	TRBV28	TRBD2	NA	CASSWTSGSWNNEQFF	TGTGCCAGCAGTTGGACTAGCGGGAGTTGGAACAATGAGCAGTTCTTC
TRBJ2-3	TRBV9	NA	few	CASSVEGSLILTDTQYF	TGTGCCAGCAGCGTAGAAGGGTCTTTAATCCTAACAGATACGCAGTATTTT
TRBJ2-2	TRBV7-9	TRBD1	few	CASSLGTGYTGELFF	TGTGCCAGCAGCTTAGGGACAGGGTACACCGGGGAGCTGTTTTTT
TRBJ2-2	TRBV10-3	NA	NA	CAISRDRGAGGSNTGELFF	TGTGCCATCAGCCGGGACAGGGGAGCGGGGGGGTCGAACACCGGGGAGCTGTTTTTT
TRBJ1-2	TRBV5-1	TRBD1	NA	CASSLEEGAPYGYTF	TGCGCCAGCAGCTTGGAGGAGGGGGCCCCGTATGGCTACACCTTC
TRBJ2-5	TRBV6-1	NA	few	CASSEALGLGTQYF	TGTGCCAGCAGTGAAGCGTTAGGGTTGGGGACCCAGTACTTC
TRBJ1-2	TRBV5-1	NA	NA	CASSSPGETGYGYTF	TGCGCCAGCAGCTCCCCCGGGGAGACAGGCTATGGCTACACCTTC
TRBJ2-7	TRBV2	NA	NA	CASTFLALYEQYF	TGTGCCAGCACCTTCTTAGCCCTGTACGAGCAGTACTTC
TRBJ1-3	TRBV27	NA	NA	CASSFRDPKVSGNTIYF	TGTGCCAGCAGTTTCCGGGACCCAAAGGTCTCTGGAAACACCATATATTTT
TRBJ1-5	TRBV12-1	NA	once	CASSPNGVLEWQPQHF	TGTGCCAGCAGCCCTAACGGGGTTCTCGAGTGGCAGCCCCAGCATTTT
TRBJ1-5	TRBV10-3	NA	NA	CAISELDASNQPQHF	TGTGCCATCAGTGAGTTGGACGCTAGCAATCAGCCCCAGCATTTT
TRBJ1-3	TRBV5-1	NA	NA	CASSSDQRNTIYF	TGCGCCAGCAGCTCCGACCAAAGGAACACCATATATTTT
TRBJ1-2	TRBV5-1	NA	once	CASSLVGGLYGYTF	TGCGCCAGCAGCTTGGTGGGGGGCCTCTATGGCTACACCTTC
TRBJ1-1	TRBV18	TRBD1	NA	CASSPNRGMNTEAFF	TGTGCCAGCTCACCTAACAGGGGCATGAACACTGAAGCTTTCTTT
TRBJ2-2	TRBV5-1	NA	few	CASSPVLYGGGPGELFF	TGCGCCAGCAGCCCGGTTCTATACGGGGGCGGGCCCGGGGAGCTGTTTTTT
TRBJ1-2	TRBV28	NA	NA	CASSPHWGTISNYGYTF	TGTGCCAGCAGTCCCCACTGGGGGACCATTTCTAACTATGGCTACACCTTC
TRBJ1-1	TRBV19	TRBD1	NA	CASRTGTLNTEAFF	TGTGCCAGTAGGACAGGGACATTGAACACTGAAGCTTTCTTT
TRBJ2-2	TRBV7-2	NA	NA	CASSLEGGIGELFF	TGTGCCAGCAGCTTAGAGGGGGGAATCGGGGAGCTGTTTTTT
TRBJ1-6	TRBV9	NA	few	CASSTPGPLHF	TGTGCCAGCAGCACTCCGGGCCCCCTCCACTTT
TRBJ2-5	TRBV30	NA	few	CAWRTSEVLGTQYF	TGTGCCTGGAGGACGTCAGAGGTTCTGGGGACCCAGTACTTC
TRBJ1-1	TRBV6-1	NA	NA	CASRAQNTEAFF	TGTGCCAGCAGGGCCCAGAACACTGAAGCTTTCTTT
TRBJ1-5	TRBV19	NA	NA	CASSNWRGKNQPQHF	TGTGCCAGTAGTAACTGGAGGGGTAAAAATCAGCCCCAGCATTTT
TRBJ2-1	TRBV9	NA	NA	CASSSRTAPYNEQFF	TGTGCCAGCAGCTCCCGGACAGCTCCCTACAATGAGCAGTTCTTC
TRBJ2-2	TRBV10-3	TRBD2	NA	CAISESPLAGGTGELFF	TGTGCCATCAGTGAGTCGCCTCTAGCGGGAGGCACCGGGGAGCTGTTTTTT
TRBJ1-2	TRBV30	NA	few	CAWSNVQSYGYTF	TGTGCCTGGAGTAACGTCCAATCTTATGGCTACACCTTC
TRBJ1-1	TRBV5-1	NA	NA	CASSQFTGFSTEAFF	TGCGCCAGCAGCCAATTTACAGGGTTCAGCACTGAAGCTTTCTTT
TRBJ2-3	TRBV11-1	NA	few	CASSWIGSPSTDTQYF	TGTGCCAGCAGCTGGATAGGGTCACCCAGCACAGATACGCAGTATTTT
TRBJ2-2	TRBV18	TRBD2	NA	CASSRLREGRTGELFF	TGTGCCAGCTCACGCCTAAGGGAGGGACGGACCGGGGAGCTGTTTTTT
TRBJ1-2	TRBV6-5	TRBD1	NA	CASSYSWTGGIYGYTF	TGTGCCAGCAGTTATTCCTGGACAGGGGGGATCTATGGCTACACCTTC
TRBJ1-4	TRBV7-9	NA	few	CASSPQGTTNEKLFF	TGTGCCAGCAGCCCTCAGGGGACAACTAATGAAAAACTGTTTTTT
TRBJ2-7	TRBV10-3	TRBD1	NA	CAISEKGQVSEQYF	TGTGCCATCAGTGAGAAGGGACAGGTCTCTGAGCAGTACTTC
TRBJ2-5	TRBV18	NA	once	CASSTTGQGETQYF	TGTGCCAGCTCGACCACGGGACAAGGGGAGACCCAGTACTTC
TRBJ2-2	TRBV10-3	TRBD1	NA	CAISFGQGANTGELFF	TGTGCCATATCATTCGGACAGGGAGCGAACACCGGGGAGCTGTTTTTT
TRBJ2-6	TRBV7-9	NA	few	CASSFPRRGGVGANVLTF	TGTGCCAGCAGCTTCCCCCGTCGTGGAGGGGTGGGGGCCAACGTCCTGACTTTC
TRBJ2-5	TRBV18	NA	NA	CASSFQETQYF	TGTGCCAGCTCATTCCAAGAGACCCAGTACTTC
TRBJ1-4	TRBV30	TRBD1	few	CACRTGQGLSNEKLFF	TGTGCCTGTCGTACCGGACAGGGTCTATCTAATGAAAAACTGTTTTTT
TRBJ1-2	TRBV6-5	TRBD1	NA	CASRGQGGAYGYTF	TGTGCCAGCAGGGGACAGGGAGGCGCCTATGGCTACACCTTC
TRBJ1-2	TRBV7-6	NA	NA	CASSFKQGGGYTF	TGTGCCAGCAGCTTTAAACAGGGAGGTGGCTACACCTTC
TRBJ2-7	TRBV19	NA	NA	CATSQQLSSYEQYF	TGTGCCACCTCCCAGCAGCTGAGCTCCTACGAGCAGTACTTC
TRBJ1-2	TRBV7-9	NA	NA	CASSPGVGYTF	TGTGCCAGCAGCCCAGGGGTTGGCTACACCTTC
TRBJ1-5	TRBV19	NA	NA	CASSRSSNQPQHF	TGTGCCAGTAGTAGGAGTAGCAATCAGCCCCAGCATTTT
TRBJ2-7	TRBV6-6	NA	NA	CAIKRGNNEQYF	TGTGCCATCAAACGGGGGAACAACGAGCAGTACTTC
TRBJ1-5	TRBV6-1	NA	NA	CASETRGQGYQPQHF	TGTGCCAGCGAGACCAGAGGGCAGGGTTATCAGCCCCAGCATTTT
TRBJ2-2	TRBV18	NA	NA	CASSPSVSTNTGELFF	TGTGCCAGCTCACCTTCGGTCTCCACGAACACCGGGGAGCTGTTTTTT
TRBJ1-3	TRBV19	TRBD1	few	CASSPGQSSGNTIYF	TGTGCCAGTAGCCCGGGACAGAGCTCTGGAAACACCATATATTTT
TRBJ2-2	TRBV27	TRBD1	few	CASSIDRGPGELFF	TGTGCCAGCAGTATTGACAGGGGGCCAGGGGAGCTGTTTTTT
TRBJ1-2	TRBV5-1	NA	NA	CASSSLYGYTF	TGCGCCAGCAGCTCTCTTTATGGCTACACCTTC
TRBJ2-7	TRBV7-8	TRBD2	once	CASSLTSGGTYEQYF	TGTGCCAGCAGCTTGACTAGCGGGGGGACCTACGAGCAGTACTTC
TRBJ2-7	TRBV7-9	NA	NA	CASSLGPSSYEQYF	TGTGCCAGCAGCTTAGGCCCGAGCTCCTACGAGCAGTACTTC
TRBJ1-1	TRBV7-9	TRBD1	once	CASSYRQGGNTEAFF	TGTGCCAGCAGCTACCGACAGGGTGGGAACACTGAAGCTTTCTTT
TRBJ1-6	TRBV27	TRBD1	NA	CASSLSPTGAGNSPLHF	TGTGCCAGCAGTCTCAGCCCCACAGGGGCGGGTAATTCACCCCTCCACTTT
TRBJ2-3	TRBV29-1	NA	NA	CSVEKGTDTQYF	TGCAGCGTTGAAAAAGGGACAGATACGCAGTATTTT
TRBJ2-7	TRBV28	TRBD1	NA	CASRTGTGKSYEQYF	TGTGCCAGCAGAACCGGGACAGGCAAATCCTACGAGCAGTACTTC